One and the same sample provided the 5 T cell receptor beta chains below, sequenced in a study of cytomegalovirus exposure and HLA in healthy donors. Primers: 60 Vbeta forward and 13 Jbeta reverse. Generated by immunoSEQ multiplex PCR, the TCRdb table keeps only in-frame clones and is missing some. This sample yields fewer than 120,000 clones, of which roughly 86% are seen a single time; around 2% belongs to the top ten. Source material: PBMCs. These receptors all come from a man in his forties in good health and CMV-seronegative.

The chain uses TRBV6-1 and TRBJ2-2; 9 positions agree with TRBD2. Germline V gene sequence: CDR1 MNHNS, CDR2 SASEGT. Trimming at V came to 5 bases and at J to 3 bases, leaving 4 bases not matched to a gene. CDR3 size: 15 residues. The CDR3 region has the DNA TGTGCCAGCAGTAGGCGGGGGGGCGACACCGGGGAGCTGTTTTTT. As protein: CASSRRGGDTGELFF.

The chain couples TRBV7-2 to TRBJ2-7; D is ambiguous. The CDR3 is 10 residues long. CDR1 SGHTA and CDR2 FQGNSA come from the germline V gene. Trimming removed 4 bases at V and 4 bases at J, with 2 bases between. CDR3 region: CASSSYEQYF. The CDR3 DNA sequence: TGTGCCAGCAGCTCGTACGAGCAGTACTTC.

The chain recombines TRBV5-1 with TRBJ1-2; maybe TRBD1 (6 bases). V was cut by 5 bases and J by 4 bases, with 9 bases left in between. The CDR3 length is 12 residues. The V gene's germline CDR1 is SGHRS and CDR2 YFSETQ. CDR3 region: CASRQGTYGYTF. The CDR3 DNA reads as TGCGCCAGCAGACAGGGTACCTATGGCTACACCTTC.

The chain employs TRBV5-1 and TRBJ2-1, with D maybe TRBD2 (6 bases). The germline V and J ends were trimmed by 4 bases and 6 bases, with 14 bases remaining between them. This CDR3 contains 14 residues. From germline, CDR1 is SGHRS and CDR2 YFSETQ. The CDR3 spells CASSTKDYSNEQFF. CDR3 nucleotides: TGCGCCAGCAGCACGAAGGACTATTCCAATGAGCAGTTCTTC.

V usage is TRBV19 and J usage is TRBJ1-1; no definite D call. CDR3 length: 13 amino acids. Between the trimmed V and J ends, which lost 4 bases and 4 bases, there was a span of 10 bases. From germline, CDR1 is LNHDA and CDR2 SQIVND (reference sequence). CDR3 sequence reads: CASSNLGVTEAFF. DNA for the CDR3: TGTGCCAGTAGTAACCTCGGGGTCACTGAAGCTTTCTTT.